This T cell receptor beta chain is drawn from a study of blood T cell repertoires in COVID-19. Study information: Specimens from acute and convalescent COVID-19 originated in the United States, Italy and Spain. Sources were T cells, B-cell-depleted T cells, or PBMCs; the material itself was cDNA or gDNA.

As originally analysed: How many nucleated cells were present was estimated from reference gene primer amplification. Measured with immunoSEQ multiplex PCR; TCRdb has only the in-frame clones, and not every one. V and J calls and clone size follow that table, whereas D and trimming were derived from the DNA. This sample has nearly 95,000 clones; about 80% occur once, and the top ten carry 15% to 20%. This receptor was taken from a human donor in a cohort sampled during active COVID-19. Sequencing used peripheral blood.

The CDR3 region has the DNA TGCGCCAGCAGCCACAGGGCGGGGGGGATTAGCACAGATACGCAGTATTTT. It translates to CASSHRAGGISTDTQYF. This rearrangement joins TRBV5-1 to TRBJ2-3; 9 bases map to TRBD2. In germline, CDR1 is SGHRS, CDR2 YFSETQ. V lost 4 bases to trimming and J lost 0 bases; unmatched junction nucleotides: 9. The CDR3 consists of 17 residues.